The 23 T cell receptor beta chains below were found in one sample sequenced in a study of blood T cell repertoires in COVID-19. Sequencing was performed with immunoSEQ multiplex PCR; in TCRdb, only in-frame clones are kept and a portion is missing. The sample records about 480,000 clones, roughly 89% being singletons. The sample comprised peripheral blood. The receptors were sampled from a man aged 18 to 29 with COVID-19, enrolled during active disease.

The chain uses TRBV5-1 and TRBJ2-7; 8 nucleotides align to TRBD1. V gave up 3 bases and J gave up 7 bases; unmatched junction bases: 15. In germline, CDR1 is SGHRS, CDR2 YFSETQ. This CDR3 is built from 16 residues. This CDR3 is CASSSHMDREVKEQYF. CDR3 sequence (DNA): TGCGCCAGCAGCTCGCATATGGACAGGGAGGTTAAGGAGCAGTACTTC.

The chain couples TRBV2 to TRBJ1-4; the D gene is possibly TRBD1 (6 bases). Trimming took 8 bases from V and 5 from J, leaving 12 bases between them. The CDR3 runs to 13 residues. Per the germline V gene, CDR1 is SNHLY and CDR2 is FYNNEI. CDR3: CASRDRRNEKLFF. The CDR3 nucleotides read TGTGCCAGCCGCGACAGGAGAAATGAAAAACTGTTTTTT. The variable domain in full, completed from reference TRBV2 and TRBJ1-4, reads EPEVTQTPSHQVTQMGQEVILRCVPISNHLYFYWYRQILGQKVEFLVSFYNNEISEKSEIFDDQFSVERPDGSNFTLKIRSTKLEDSAMYFCASRDRRNEKLFFGSGTQLSVL.

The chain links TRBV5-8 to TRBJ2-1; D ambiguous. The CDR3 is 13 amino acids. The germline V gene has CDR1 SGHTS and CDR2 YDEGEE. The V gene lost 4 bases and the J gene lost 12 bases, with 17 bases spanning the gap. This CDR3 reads CASSPPRRFGQFF. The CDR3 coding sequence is TGTGCCAGCAGCCCCCCCCGGCGGTTCGGGCAGTTCTTC.

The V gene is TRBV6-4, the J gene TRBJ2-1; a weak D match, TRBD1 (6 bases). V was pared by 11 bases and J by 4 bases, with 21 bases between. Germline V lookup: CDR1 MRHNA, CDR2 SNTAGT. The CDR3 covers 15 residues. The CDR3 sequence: CASPNPGQKYNEQFF. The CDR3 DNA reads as TGTGCCTCCCCTAACCCAGGACAGAAATACAATGAGCAGTTCTTC.

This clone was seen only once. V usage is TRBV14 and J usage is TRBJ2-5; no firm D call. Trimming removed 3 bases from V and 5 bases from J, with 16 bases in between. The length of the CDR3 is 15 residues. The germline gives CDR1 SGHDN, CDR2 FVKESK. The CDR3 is CASSHPMALGETQYF. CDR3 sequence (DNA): TGTGCCAGCAGCCATCCGATGGCTCTCGGGGAGACCCAGTACTTC.

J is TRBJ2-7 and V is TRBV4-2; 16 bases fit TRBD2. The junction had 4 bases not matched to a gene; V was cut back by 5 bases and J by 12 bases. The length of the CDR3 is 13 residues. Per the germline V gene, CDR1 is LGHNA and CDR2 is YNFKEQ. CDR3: CASSGTSGGEVYF. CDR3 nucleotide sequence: TGTGCCAGCAGCGGGACTAGCGGGGGGGAGGTGTACTTC.

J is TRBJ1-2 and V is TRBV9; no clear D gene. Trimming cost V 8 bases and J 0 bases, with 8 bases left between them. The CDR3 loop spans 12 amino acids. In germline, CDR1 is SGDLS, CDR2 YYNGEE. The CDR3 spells CARPPANYGYTF. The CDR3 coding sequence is TGTGCCAGACCCCCAGCTAACTATGGCTACACCTTC.

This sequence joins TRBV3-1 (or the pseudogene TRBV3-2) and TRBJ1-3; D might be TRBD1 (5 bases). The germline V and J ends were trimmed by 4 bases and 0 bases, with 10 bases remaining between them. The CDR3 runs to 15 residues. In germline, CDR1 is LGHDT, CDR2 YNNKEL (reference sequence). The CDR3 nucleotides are TGTGCCAGCAGCCGCCAGGGCTTCTCTGGAAACACCATATATTTT. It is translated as CASSRQGFSGNTIYF.

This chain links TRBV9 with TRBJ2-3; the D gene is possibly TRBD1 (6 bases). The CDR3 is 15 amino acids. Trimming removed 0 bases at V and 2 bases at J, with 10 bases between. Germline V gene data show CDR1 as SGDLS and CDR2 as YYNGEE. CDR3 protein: CASSVVDRHTDTQYF. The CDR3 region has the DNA TGTGCCAGCAGCGTAGTGGACAGACACACAGATACGCAGTATTTT. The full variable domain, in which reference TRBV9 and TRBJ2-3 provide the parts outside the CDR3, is DSGVTQTPKHLITATGQRVTLRCSPRSGDLSVYWYQQSLDQGLQFLIQYYNGEERAKGNILERFSAQQFPDLHSELNLSSLELGDSALYFCASSVVDRHTDTQYFGPGTRLTVL.

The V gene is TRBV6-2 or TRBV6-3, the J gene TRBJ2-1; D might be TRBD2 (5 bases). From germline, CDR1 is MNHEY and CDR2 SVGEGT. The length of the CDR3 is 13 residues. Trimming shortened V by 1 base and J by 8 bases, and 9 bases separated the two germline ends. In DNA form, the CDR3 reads TGTGCCAGCAGTTACTTCGCGAGGGATGAGCAGTTCTTC. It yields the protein CASSYFARDEQFF.

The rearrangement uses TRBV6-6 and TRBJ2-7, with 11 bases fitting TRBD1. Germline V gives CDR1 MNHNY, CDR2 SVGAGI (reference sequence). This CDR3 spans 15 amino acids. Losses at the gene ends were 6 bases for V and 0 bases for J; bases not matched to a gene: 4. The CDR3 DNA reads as TGTGCCAGCAGCCCAGGACAGGGGGCCTCCTACGAGCAGTACTTC. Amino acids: CASSPGQGASYEQYF.

This chain's CDR3 is CASRVRDRGSYEQYF. CDR3 sequence (DNA): TGTGCCAGCAGGGTACGGGACAGGGGGTCCTACGAGCAGTACTTC. The chain couples TRBV6-5 to TRBJ2-7; 11 nucleotides line up with TRBD1. V trimming: 6 bases; J trimming: 1 base; junction bases outside the gene matches: 5. The CDR3 covers 15 residues. Germline V CDR1 and CDR2: MNHEY, SVGAGI.

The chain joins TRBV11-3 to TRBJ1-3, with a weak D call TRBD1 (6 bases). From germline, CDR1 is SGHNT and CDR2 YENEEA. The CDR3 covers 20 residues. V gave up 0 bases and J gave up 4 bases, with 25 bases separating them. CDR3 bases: TGTGCCAGCAGCTTAGATGGGGGCCTTACGACATTCAACTCCGGAAACACCATATATTTT. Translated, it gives CASSLDGGLTTFNSGNTIYF.

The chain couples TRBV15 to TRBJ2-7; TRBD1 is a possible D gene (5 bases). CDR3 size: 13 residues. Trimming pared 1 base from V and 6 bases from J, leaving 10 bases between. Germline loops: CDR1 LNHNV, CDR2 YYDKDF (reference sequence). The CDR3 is CATSRVGASEQYF. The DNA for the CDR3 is TGTGCCACCAGCAGAGTTGGGGCGAGCGAGCAGTACTTC.

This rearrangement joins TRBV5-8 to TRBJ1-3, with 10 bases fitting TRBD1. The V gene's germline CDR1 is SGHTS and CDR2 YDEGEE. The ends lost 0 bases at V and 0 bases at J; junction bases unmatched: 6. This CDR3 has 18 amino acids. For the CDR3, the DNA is TGTGCCAGCAGCTTGGATTCGACAGGGGGCTCCTCTGGAAACACCATATATTTT. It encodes CASSLDSTGGSSGNTIYF.

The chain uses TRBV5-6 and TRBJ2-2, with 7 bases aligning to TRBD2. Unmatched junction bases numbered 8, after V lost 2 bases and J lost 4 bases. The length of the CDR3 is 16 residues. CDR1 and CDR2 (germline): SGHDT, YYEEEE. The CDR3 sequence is CASSLSGAPGTGELFF. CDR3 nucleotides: TGTGCCAGCAGCTTAAGCGGGGCCCCCGGCACCGGGGAGCTGTTTTTT. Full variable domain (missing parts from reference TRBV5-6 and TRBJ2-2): DAGVTQSPTHLIKTRGQQVTLRCSPKSGHDTVSWYQQALGQGPQFIFQYYEEEERQRGNFPDRFSGHQFPNYSSELNVNALLLGDSALYLCASSLSGAPGTGELFFGEGSRLTVL.

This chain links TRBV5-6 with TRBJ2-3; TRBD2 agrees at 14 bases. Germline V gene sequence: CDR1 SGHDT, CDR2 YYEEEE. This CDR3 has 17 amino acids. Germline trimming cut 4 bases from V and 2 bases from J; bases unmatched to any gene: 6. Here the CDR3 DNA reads TGTGCCAGCAGCAAGAAGACTAGCGGGGGGGCCACAGATACGCAGTATTTT. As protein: CASSKKTSGGATDTQYF.

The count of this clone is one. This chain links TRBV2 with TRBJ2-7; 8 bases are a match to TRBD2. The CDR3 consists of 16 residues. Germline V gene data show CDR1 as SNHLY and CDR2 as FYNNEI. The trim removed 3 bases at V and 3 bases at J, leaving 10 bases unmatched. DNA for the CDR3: TGTGCCAGCAGTGACGCGTGGGCTCTAGCGGGCTACGAGCAGTACTTC. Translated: CASSDAWALAGYEQYF.

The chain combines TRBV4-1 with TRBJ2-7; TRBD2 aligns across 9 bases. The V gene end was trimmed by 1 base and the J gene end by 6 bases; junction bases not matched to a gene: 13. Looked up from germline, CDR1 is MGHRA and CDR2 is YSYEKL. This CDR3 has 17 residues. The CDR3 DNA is TGCGCCAGCAGCCAAGGCCCTGGGAGCGGGAGGCCGGGCGAGCAGTACTTC. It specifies CASSQGPGSGRPGEQYF.

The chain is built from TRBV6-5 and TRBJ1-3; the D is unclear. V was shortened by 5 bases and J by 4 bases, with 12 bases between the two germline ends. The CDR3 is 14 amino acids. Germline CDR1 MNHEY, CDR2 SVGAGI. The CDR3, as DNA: TGTGCCAGCAGTCGGCCGGGGAACGGAAACACCATATATTTT. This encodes CASSRPGNGNTIYF.

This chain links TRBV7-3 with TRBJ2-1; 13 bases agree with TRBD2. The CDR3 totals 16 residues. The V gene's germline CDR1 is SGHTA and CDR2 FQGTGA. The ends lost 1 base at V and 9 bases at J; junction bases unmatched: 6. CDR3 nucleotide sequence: TGTGCCAGCAGCTTAATCCGGACTAGCGGGAGCCTTGAGCAGTTCTTC. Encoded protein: CASSLIRTSGSLEQFF.

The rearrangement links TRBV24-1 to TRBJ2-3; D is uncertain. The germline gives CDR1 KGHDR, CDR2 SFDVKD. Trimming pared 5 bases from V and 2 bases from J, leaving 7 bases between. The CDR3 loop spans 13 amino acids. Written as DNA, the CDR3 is TGTGCCACCAGTGTCCAGGACACAGATACGCAGTATTTT. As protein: CATSVQDTDTQYF.

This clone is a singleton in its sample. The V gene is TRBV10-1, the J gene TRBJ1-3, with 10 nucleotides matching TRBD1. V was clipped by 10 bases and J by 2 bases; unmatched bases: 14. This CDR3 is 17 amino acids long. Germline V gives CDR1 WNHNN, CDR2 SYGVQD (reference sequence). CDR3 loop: CANKTGGPFLTGNTIYF. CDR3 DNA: TGCGCCAACAAGACAGGGGGCCCTTTTCTGACTGGAAACACCATATATTTT.